Following are 15 T cell receptor beta chains from one sample sequenced in a study of OX40 agonist ivuxolimab in advanced cancers. The table came from immunoSEQ multiplex PCR; TCRdb's copy has only in-frame clones and leaves some out. The table includes 20,000 to 25,000 clones, 83% detected once. Specimen: CD4+ or CD8+ T cells sorted from blood, collected in a trial of the OX40 agonist ivuxolimab. The receptors were gathered from an adult with an advanced solid tumor such as melanoma, head and neck, liver or kidney cancer.

V usage is TRBV4-1 and J usage is TRBJ1-2, with a weak D call TRBD1 (6 bases). Trimming pared 0 bases from V and 8 bases from J, leaving 19 bases between. Germline loops: CDR1 MGHRA, CDR2 YSYEKL. The CDR3 runs to 16 residues. The CDR3, as DNA: TGCGCCAGCAGCCAAGATATACAGGGAGGGTTTCGGGGCTACACCTTC. This gives the protein CASSQDIQGGFRGYTF.

The rearrangement uses TRBV27 and TRBJ1-5, with D unresolved. Trimming left V 6 bases short and J 7 bases short, with 4 bases between. Germline CDR1 and CDR2: MNHEY and SMNVEV (reference sequence). The CDR3 covers 10 residues. The CDR3 region is CASRRQPQHF. CDR3 nucleotide sequence: TGTGCCAGCAGGAGACAGCCCCAGCATTTT.

The chain is built from TRBV4-1 and TRBJ2-2; D not resolved. This CDR3 is built from 13 residues. Germline V gives CDR1 MGHRA, CDR2 YSYEKL. V lost 8 bases and J lost 4, with 11 bases in between. CDR3 amino acids: CASRAAGTGELFF. The CDR3 bases are TGCGCCAGCCGGGCCGCTGGCACCGGGGAGCTGTTTTTT.

The gene calls are TRBV4-2 and TRBJ2-1, with D possibly called TRBD1 or TRBD2 (5 bases each). Germline assignment: CDR1 LGHNA and CDR2 YNFKEQ. V lost 1 base to trimming and J lost 3 bases, with 22 bases between them. There are 19 residues in the CDR3. The CDR3 loop reads CASSQGGAVSTSYYNEQFF. For the CDR3, the DNA is TGTGCCAGCAGCCAAGGAGGGGCCGTCTCGACTTCGTACTACAATGAGCAGTTCTTC.

CDR3 DNA sequence: TGTGCCAGCATTCGTGATCGGGAATCCTTCTCCTACAATGAGCAGTTCTTC. As protein: CASIRDRESFSYNEQFF. V usage is TRBV27 and J usage is TRBJ2-1; D perhaps matches TRBD2 (5 bases). V lost 7 bases, J lost 0 bases, and 19 bases lay in between. The CDR3 covers 17 residues. CDR1 and CDR2 (germline): MNHEY, SMNVEV (reference sequence).

The V gene is TRBV4-3, the J gene TRBJ1-4; D gene unclear. Germline values: CDR1 LGHNA, CDR2 YSLEER. With 0 bases removed from V and 8 bases from J, the gap between germline ends came to 10 bases. The CDR3 is 14 residues long. In DNA, the CDR3 is TGCGCCAGCAGCCAAGAGGGGATTGGGGAAAAACTGTTTTTT. Translation: CASSQEGIGEKLFF.

This chain uses TRBV11-2 with TRBJ1-4; D is unclear. The germline V and J ends were trimmed by 1 base and 6 bases, with 12 bases remaining between them. This CDR3 contains 15 residues. The V gene's germline CDR1 is SGHAT and CDR2 FQNNGV. The CDR3 here is CASSLVRPGDEKLFF. DNA of the CDR3: TGTGCCAGCAGCTTAGTGAGGCCAGGCGATGAAAAACTGTTTTTT. Complete variable domain (other parts from reference TRBV11-2 and TRBJ1-4): EAGVAQSPRYKIIEKRQSVAFWCNPISGHATLYWYQQILGQGPKLLIQFQNNGVVDDSQLPKDRFSAERLKGVDSTLKIQPAKLEDSAVYLCASSLVRPGDEKLFFGSGTQLSVL.

This clone appeared a single time. The rearrangement joins TRBV28 to TRBJ1-1; D is uncertain. The CDR3 covers 14 residues. Germline V gene lookup returns CDR1 MDHEN and CDR2 SYDVKM. V lost 5 bases, J lost 0 bases, and 10 bases lay in between. CDR3: CASSVQTMNTEAFF. In DNA form, the CDR3 reads TGTGCCAGCAGTGTCCAAACAATGAACACTGAAGCTTTCTTT.

This rearrangement joins TRBV6-1 to TRBJ2-6; 7 positions match TRBD2. CDR3 size: 15 residues. Per the germline V gene, CDR1 is MNHNS and CDR2 is SASEGT. V dropped 3 bases and J dropped 1; count of bases not matched to a gene: 0. The CDR3 coding sequence is TGTGCCAGCAGTGAGGGAGGGTCTGGGGCCAACGTCCTGACTTTC. As protein: CASSEGGSGANVLTF.

This clone was seen only a few times. V and J are TRBV6-6 and TRBJ2-2; D unclear. This CDR3 has 13 amino acids. The germline CDR1 and CDR2 sequences are MNHNY and SVGAGI (reference sequence). With 2 bases removed from V and 6 bases from J, the gap between germline ends came to 7 bases. The CDR3 reads CASSYQESGELFF. The CDR3 DNA sequence: TGTGCCAGCAGTTACCAGGAATCCGGGGAGCTGTTTTTT.

This clone is categorized as large (0.1 to 1%). The genes are TRBV11-1 and TRBJ1-4; D is ambiguous. Trimming removed 4 bases at V and 3 bases at J, with 6 bases between. Germline CDR1 SGHAT, CDR2 FQDESV (reference sequence). CDR3 length: 13 residues. CDR3 sequence reads: CASSYVPNEKLFF. The DNA for the CDR3 is TGTGCCAGCAGCTACGTGCCTAATGAAAAACTGTTTTTT. Drawing the rest from reference TRBV11-1 and TRBJ1-4, the complete variable domain is EAEVAQSPRYKITEKSQAVAFWCDPISGHATLYWYRQILGQGPELLVQFQDESVVDDSQLPKDRFSAERLKGVDSTLKIQPAELGDSAMYLCASSYVPNEKLFFGSGTQLSVL.

The gene calls are TRBV2 and TRBJ1-1; D is uncertain. CDR1 and CDR2 from the germline V gene are SNHLY and FYNNEI. V lost 0 bases and J lost 3, with 11 bases in between. The CDR3 has 15 amino acids. CDR3 coding DNA: TGTGCCAGCAGTGAAGCGCCGACTTCACACACTGAAGCTTTCTTT. Its translation: CASSEAPTSHTEAFF.

CDR3 nucleotide sequence: TGTGCCAGCAGCGAGGGACAGGGGGCCTACAATGAGCAGTTCTTC. This sequence encodes CASSEGQGAYNEQFF. The J gene is TRBJ2-1, the V gene TRBV9, with 11 bases fitting TRBD1. Looked up from germline, CDR1 is SGDLS and CDR2 is YYNGEE. The CDR3 sequence is 15 residues long. Trimming removed 3 bases from V and 2 bases from J; junction bases left unmatched: 1.

The gene calls are TRBV4-1 and TRBJ1-1, with D maybe TRBD1 (6 bases). Germline lookup yields CDR1 MGHRA and CDR2 YSYEKL. V was clipped by 4 bases and J by 5 bases, with 11 bases between them. The length of the CDR3 is 13 residues. CDR3 DNA sequence: TGCGCCAGCAGCCCAGGGGTGGTTACTGAAGCTTTCTTT. Its translation: CASSPGVVTEAFF.

The chain employs TRBV10-1 and TRBJ2-7; the D gene could be TRBD1 or TRBD2 (5 bases each). This CDR3 is built from 14 residues. Germline CDR1 is WNHNN and CDR2 is SYGVQD (reference sequence). Trimming shortened V by 2 bases and J by 7 bases, and 15 bases separated the two germline ends. CDR3 sequence: CASSEQDTLGEQYF. CDR3 nucleotides: TGCGCCAGCAGTGAGCAGGACACACTAGGGGAGCAGTACTTC.